Below, 5 T cell receptor beta chains from the same sample are listed, as sequenced in a study of cytomegalovirus exposure and HLA in healthy donors. PCR used 60 Vbeta primers and 13 Jbeta primers. The table came from immunoSEQ multiplex PCR; TCRdb's copy has only in-frame clones and leaves some out. The top ten hold about 6.3% of the sample, which has under 200,000 clones, approximately 80% seen once. The material sequenced was PBMCs. The receptor source for this set is a male donor in good health and CMV-seropositive.

The V gene is TRBV28, the J gene TRBJ2-1; D is possibly TRBD2 (5 bases). Germline CDR1 is MDHEN and CDR2 is SYDVKM. The CDR3 is 12 amino acids. Trimming stripped 2 bases from V and 7 bases from J, with 6 bases between. CDR3 amino acids: CASSLRENEQFF. For the CDR3, the DNA is TGTGCCAGCAGTTTAAGGGAGAATGAGCAGTTCTTC.

V and J are TRBV6-5 and TRBJ2-3; possible D gene TRBD2, 5 bases. The CDR3 contains 13 residues. Trimming removed 4 bases at V and 8 bases at J, with 13 bases between. The V gene's germline CDR1 is MNHEY and CDR2 SVGAGI. CDR3 region: CASSSRREGTQYF. The CDR3 DNA sequence: TGTGCCAGCAGTTCAAGGAGAGAGGGTACGCAGTATTTT.

The chain links TRBV6-4 to TRBJ2-1, with D maybe TRBD2 (6 bases). Trimming cost V 5 bases and J 5 bases, with 13 bases left between them. The CDR3 loop spans 14 amino acids. Germline loops: CDR1 MRHNA, CDR2 SNTAGT. The CDR3 spells CASSRASAHNEQFF. CDR3 bases: TGTGCCAGCAGTCGAGCTAGCGCTCACAATGAGCAGTTCTTC.

The V gene is TRBV5-1, the J gene TRBJ1-3; the D gene is possibly TRBD1 (5 bases). This CDR3 region has 15 residues. V shed 7 bases and J shed 2 bases, with 16 bases lying between them. Germline loops: CDR1 SGHRS, CDR2 YFSETQ. CDR3 coding DNA: TGCGCCAGCGGCGTCGACAGTATTCCTGGAAACACCATATATTTT. Translation gives CASGVDSIPGNTIYF. The full variable domain, completed using reference TRBV5-1 and TRBJ1-3, is KAGVTQTPRYLIKTRGQQVTLSCSPISGHRSVSWYQQTPGQGLQFLFEYFSETQRNKGNFPGRFSGRQFSNSRSEMNVSTLELGDSALYLCASGVDSIPGNTIYFGEGSWLTVV.

This clone has more than one count but fewer than ten. The chain links TRBV11-2 to TRBJ1-2, with unresolved D. V shed 4 bases and J shed 4 bases, with 19 bases lying between them. Per germline, CDR1 SGHAT and CDR2 FQNNGV. There are 16 residues in the CDR3. The CDR3 DNA follows: TGTGCCAGCAGCTCCGAAGGCCGGGGTGCGGTCTATGGCTACACCTTC. It is translated as CASSSEGRGAVYGYTF. Variable domain in full (rest from reference TRBV11-2 and TRBJ1-2): EAGVAQSPRYKIIEKRQSVAFWCNPISGHATLYWYQQILGQGPKLLIQFQNNGVVDDSQLPKDRFSAERLKGVDSTLKIQPAKLEDSAVYLCASSSEGRGAVYGYTFGSGTRLTVV.